A single sample gave rise to the 22 T cell receptor beta chains below, sequenced in a study of blood T cells in healthy people across ages. Together with a sample-barcoded 5' primer, a J-beta primer mix was included in a second PCR lasting about 6 to 11 cycles. TCRdb re-derived calls from the 5' RACE reads in MiXCR, one entry per CDR3 protein. This table has a few hundred thousand distinct CDR3 sequences, around a quarter appearing once. These data were also filed under a second study, of T cells of mothers and their children.

The sample comprised blood. The receptors come from a boy between 2 and 10 years old in good health.

The rearrangement links TRBV5-1 to TRBJ2-7; a weak D match, TRBD1 (5 bases). The germline V and J ends were trimmed by 7 bases and 0 bases, with 5 bases remaining between them. CDR3 length equals 11 residues. Germline loops: CDR1 SGHRS, CDR2 YFSETQ. CDR3 loop: CASGHSYEQYF. The CDR3 DNA is TGCGCCAGCGGACACTCCTACGAGCAGTACTTC.

There are a few counts of this clonotype. This rearrangement joins TRBV12-3 or TRBV12-4 to TRBJ2-5; 12 nucleotides agree with TRBD2. The V and J ends lost 4 bases and 1 base, in that order; junction bases with no gene match: 4. This CDR3 is built from 16 residues. The CDR3 spells CASSSRLAGAQETQYF. CDR3 coding DNA: TGTGCCAGCAGTTCCCGACTAGCGGGGGCCCAAGAGACCCAGTACTTC.

This sequence joins TRBV4-1 and TRBJ2-1, with a weak D call TRBD2 (5 bases). Germline V gene lookup returns CDR1 MGHRA and CDR2 YSYEKL. V was shortened by 3 bases and J by 9 bases, with 15 bases between the two germline ends. The CDR3 has 14 amino acids. This CDR3 is CASSQKAEPLEQFF. DNA for the CDR3: TGCGCCAGCAGCCAGAAAGCGGAGCCGCTTGAGCAGTTCTTC.

The gene calls are TRBV11-2 and TRBJ1-4; D gene ambiguous. Per germline, CDR1 SGHAT and CDR2 FQNNGV. The CDR3 is 14 residues long. V dropped 1 base and J dropped 8 bases, with 11 bases sitting between them. CDR3 in amino acids: CASSLAVRREKLFF. The CDR3 coding sequence is TGTGCCAGCAGCTTAGCGGTCCGCCGGGAAAAACTGTTTTTT. Using reference TRBV11-2 and TRBJ1-4 for the parts outside the CDR3, the full variable domain is EAGVAQSPRYKIIEKRQSVAFWCNPISGHATLYWYQQILGQGPKLLIQFQNNGVVDDSQLPKDRFSAERLKGVDSTLKIQPAKLEDSAVYLCASSLAVRREKLFFGSGTQLSVL.

There are a few counts of this clonotype. V and J are TRBV14 and TRBJ2-7; 8 bases align to TRBD1. There are 14 residues in the CDR3. Losses at the gene ends were 4 bases for V and 6 bases for J; bases not matched to a gene: 8. Germline assignment: CDR1 SGHDN and CDR2 FVKESK. This CDR3 is CASSLTGEVGEQYF. CDR3 DNA sequence: TGTGCCAGCAGCCTGACAGGGGAGGTCGGCGAGCAGTACTTC.

This clonotype appeared a few times. The chain combines TRBV29-1 with TRBJ2-6; TRBD2 is a possible D gene (6 bases). The CDR3 runs to 13 residues. V was cut by 7 bases and J by 3 bases, with 10 bases left in between. CDR1 and CDR2 (germline): SQVTM, ANQGSEA. Here the CDR3 DNA reads TGCAGCGCCGGGGACTTTGGGGCCAACGTCCTGACTTTC. Protein: CSAGDFGANVLTF.

The rearrangement uses TRBV6-5 and TRBJ1-1; D is unresolved. CDR3 length: 13 residues. V shed 5 bases and J shed 4 bases, with 11 bases lying between them. Germline V gene data show CDR1 as MNHEY and CDR2 as SVGAGI. The CDR3 DNA reads TGTGCCAGCAGTCCGTTCCGGGGCACTGAAGCTTTCTTT. It is translated as CASSPFRGTEAFF.

The chain joins TRBV7-2 to TRBJ2-5; 12 bases are shared with TRBD2. Near its end, the DNA agrees better with TRBJ2-7, so the J call may be wrong. Germline CDR1 is SGHTA and CDR2 is FQGNSA. This CDR3 is built from 16 residues. The CDR3: CASSLGTSGVAYEQYF. The CDR3 nucleotides are TGTGCCAGCAGCTTAGGGACTAGCGGGGTGGCCTACGAGCAGTACTTC.

The chain couples TRBV29-1 to TRBJ2-5; weak D call: TRBD2 (6 bases). CDR3 length: 14 residues. Germline V gives CDR1 SQVTM, CDR2 ANQGSEA. V dropped 6 bases and J dropped 2 bases, with 16 bases sitting between them. CDR3 DNA sequence: TGCAGCGTACCACTAGCCACCAATCAAGAGACCCAGTACTTC. Its protein is CSVPLATNQETQYF. The full variable domain, in which reference TRBV29-1 and TRBJ2-5 provide the parts outside the CDR3, is SAVISQKPSRDICQRGTSLTIQCQVDSQVTMMFWYRQQPGQSLTLIATANQGSEATYESGFVIDKFPISRPNLTFSTLTVSNMSPEDSSIYLCSVPLATNQETQYFGPGTRLLVL.

There are a few counts of this clonotype. The chain combines TRBV4-2 with TRBJ2-5, with 9 bases fitting TRBD2. Germline V gives CDR1 LGHNA, CDR2 YNFKEQ. Germline trimming cut 2 bases from V and 2 bases from J; bases unmatched to any gene: 3. This CDR3 is 15 amino acids long. The CDR3 is CASSQNSGGQETQYF. In nucleotides, the CDR3 is TGTGCCAGCAGCCAAAATAGCGGGGGACAAGAGACCCAGTACTTC.

The rearrangement uses TRBV5-1 and TRBJ2-7, with 9 bases aligning to TRBD1. V shed 3 bases, J shed 7 bases, and the junction held 17 bases outside the gene matches. Germline V CDR1 and CDR2: SGHRS, YFSETQ. The CDR3 has 17 residues. CDR3 in amino acids: CASSSHLTGGRIGEQYF. In DNA form, the CDR3 reads TGCGCCAGCAGCTCCCATCTAACAGGGGGCCGAATCGGGGAGCAGTACTTC.

This clonotype was observed at least ten times. V is TRBV7-8 and J is TRBJ2-4; D is unclear. CDR3 size: 13 residues. V lost 0 bases and J lost 8, with 8 bases in between. Germline CDR1 reads SGHVS; CDR2 reads FQNEAQ. This CDR3 reads CASSLALLDIQYF. In DNA form, the CDR3 reads TGTGCCAGCAGCTTAGCGCTGTTAGACATTCAGTACTTC.

The chain couples TRBV5-1 to TRBJ1-2; TRBD1 agrees at 7 bases. Germline V gene lookup returns CDR1 SGHRS and CDR2 YFSETQ. CDR3 length: 13 amino acids. V lost 5 bases and J lost 6; bases outside the gene matches: 7. The CDR3 sequence: CASSPDRVHGYTF. The CDR3 nucleotides read TGCGCCAGCAGTCCCGACAGGGTCCATGGCTACACCTTC. The full variable domain, completed using reference TRBV5-1 and TRBJ1-2, is KAGVTQTPRYLIKTRGQQVTLSCSPISGHRSVSWYQQTPGQGLQFLFEYFSETQRNKGNFPGRFSGRQFSNSRSEMNVSTLELGDSALYLCASSPDRVHGYTFGSGTRLTVV.

This clonotype occurred a few times. The chain employs TRBV10-3 and TRBJ2-5; 8 bases line up with TRBD1. CDR1 is ENHRY and CDR2 is SYGVKD in the germline V gene. This CDR3 is 19 amino acids long. Unmatched junction bases numbered 19, after V lost 4 bases and J lost 3 bases. For the CDR3, the DNA is TGTGCCATCAGTGTGACGGACAGGGACAATCATGAGACAGAAGAGACCCAGTACTTC. This sequence encodes CAISVTDRDNHETEETQYF.

The chain couples TRBV5-1 to TRBJ2-2; TRBD2 is a possible D gene (5 bases). The CDR3 loop spans 12 amino acids. V lost 5 bases to trimming and J lost 5 bases, with 7 bases between them. Germline CDR1 and CDR2: SGHRS and YFSETQ. CDR3 protein: CASRLATGELFF. The CDR3 DNA reads TGCGCCAGCAGGTTAGCGACCGGGGAGCTGTTTTTT.

J is TRBJ2-1 and V is TRBV10-3; D is perhaps TRBD2 (6 bases). The CDR3 loop spans 15 amino acids. Germline CDR1 reads ENHRY; CDR2 reads SYGVKD. Trimming stripped 3 bases from V and 6 bases from J, with 15 bases between. CDR3 sequence: CAISDPTTGGNEQFF. Written as DNA, the CDR3 is TGTGCCATCAGTGACCCGACTACCGGGGGCAATGAGCAGTTCTTC.

This clonotype came up a few times. This chain uses TRBV7-2 with TRBJ2-5, with D possibly being TRBD2 (6 bases). CDR3 length: 15 amino acids. The V gene lost 1 base and the J gene lost 0 bases, with 9 bases spanning the gap. CDR1 is SGHTA, CDR2 FQGNSA, per germline. CDR3 residues: CASSLVRGYQETQYF. In DNA, the CDR3 is TGTGCCAGCAGCTTAGTTCGGGGGTACCAAGAGACCCAGTACTTC. The whole variable domain, filled in from reference TRBV7-2 and TRBJ2-5, reads GAGVSQSPSNKVTEKGKDVELRCDPISGHTALYWYRQSLGQGLEFLIYFQGNSAPDKSGLPSDRFSAERTGGSVSTLTIQRTQQEDSAVYLCASSLVRGYQETQYFGPGTRLLVL.

CDR3 sequence reads: CASSIGGRYTEAFF. DNA for the CDR3: TGTGCCAGTAGTATAGGGGGACGGTACACTGAAGCTTTCTTT. The J gene is TRBJ1-1, the V gene TRBV19; tentative D call: TRBD1 (5 bases). Trimming shortened V by 1 base and J by 3 bases, and 9 bases separated the two germline ends. Germline CDR1 reads LNHDA; CDR2 reads SQIVND (reference sequence). The CDR3 is made up of 14 amino acids. The entire variable domain, with the rest obtained from reference TRBV19 and TRBJ1-1, is as follows: DGGITQSPKYLFRKEGQNVTLSCEQNLNHDAMYWYRQDPGQGLRLIYYSQIVNDFQKGDIAEGYSVSREKKESFPLTVTSAQKNPTAFYLCASSIGGRYTEAFFGQGTRLTVV.

The J gene is TRBJ2-2, the V gene TRBV11-2; 8 bases are a match to TRBD1. CDR3 size: 16 residues. CDR1 and CDR2 from the germline V gene are SGHAT and FQNNGV. V shed 5 bases and J 6 bases; nucleotides not matched to a gene: 11. CDR3: CASSLSGRGLAGELFF. CDR3 bases: TGTGCCAGCAGCCTAAGCGGCAGGGGGCTCGCCGGGGAGCTGTTTTTT.

This clonotype showed up just a few times. The chain employs TRBV7-8 and TRBJ2-7, with 7 bases fitting TRBD1. This CDR3 is 14 amino acids long. Trimming at V came to 2 bases and at J to 4 bases, leaving 5 bases not matched to a gene. The V gene's germline CDR1 is SGHVS and CDR2 FQNEAQ. In nucleotides, the CDR3 is TGTGCCAGCAGCTTAATTCAGGGGGTGTACGAGCAGTACTTC. Its translation: CASSLIQGVYEQYF.

The CDR3 loop reads CASRETGQYNEQFF. The CDR3 DNA is TGTGCCAGCAGGGAAACGGGACAGTACAATGAGCAGTTCTTC. This sequence joins TRBV25-1 and TRBJ2-1; 7 bases align to TRBD1. Germline V gene data show CDR1 as MGHDK and CDR2 as SYGVNS. The CDR3 runs 14 residues. Trimming took 6 bases from V and 4 from J; bases not matched to a gene: 6. Using reference TRBV25-1 and TRBJ2-1 for the parts outside the CDR3, the full variable domain is EADIYQTPRYLVIGTGKKITLECSQTMGHDKMYWYQQDPGMELHLIHYSYGVNSTEKGDLSSESTVSRIRTEHFPLTLESARPSHTSQYLCASRETGQYNEQFFGPGTRLTVL.

This chain uses TRBV7-6 with TRBJ2-3, with D unresolved. Germline V lookup: CDR1 SGHVS, CDR2 FNYEAQ. This CDR3 is 15 amino acids long. V lost 1 base to trimming and J lost 0 bases, with 8 bases between them. The CDR3 spells CASSLVGRSTDTQYF. CDR3 DNA sequence: TGTGCCAGCAGCTTAGTCGGCCGAAGCACAGATACGCAGTATTTT. Looking up the rest from reference TRBV7-6 and TRBJ2-3 gives the full variable domain: GAGVSQSPRYKVTKRGQDVALRCDPISGHVSLYWYRQALGQGPEFLTYFNYEAQQDKSGLPNDRFSAERPEGSISTLTIQRTEQRDSAMYRCASSLVGRSTDTQYFGPGTRLTVL.